The 21 T cell receptor beta chains below come from one sample, sequenced in a study of blood T cell repertoires in COVID-19. Method: immunoSEQ multiplex PCR; TCRdb's copy keeps in-frame clones and lacks some. The sample consists of 45,000 to 50,000 clones, about 86% of them appearing once. Specimen: peripheral blood. The source of these receptors is a human donor in a cohort sampled during active COVID-19.

This chain connects TRBV29-1 to TRBJ2-7; TRBD2 might be the D (6 bases). The CDR3 covers 14 residues. V was shortened by 4 bases and J by 5 bases, with 18 bases between the two germline ends. Germline V CDR1 and CDR2: SQVTM, ANQGSEA. CDR3 in amino acids: CSVVGASEAHEQYF. The CDR3 DNA sequence: TGCAGCGTTGTAGGAGCTAGCGAAGCCCACGAGCAGTACTTC.

By proportion, this clone is medium-sized. This rearrangement joins TRBV5-6 to TRBJ2-2; 8 nucleotides agree with TRBD2. Germline values: CDR1 SGHDT, CDR2 YYEEEE. The CDR3 totals 16 residues. V gave up 7 bases and J gave up 4 bases; unmatched junction bases: 12. CDR3 region: CASSTSPGGATGELFF. CDR3 nucleotide sequence: TGTGCCAGCTCGACGTCCCCCGGGGGGGCCACCGGGGAGCTGTTTTTT. The whole variable domain, remainder taken from reference TRBV5-6 and TRBJ2-2, is DAGVTQSPTHLIKTRGQQVTLRCSPKSGHDTVSWYQQALGQGPQFIFQYYEEEERQRGNFPDRFSGHQFPNYSSELNVNALLLGDSALYLCASSTSPGGATGELFFGEGSRLTVL.

CDR3 nucleotide sequence: TGTGCCAGCAGCCAAGATAGCGGGGGGGCCGGGGAGCTGTTTTTT. Amino acids: CASSQDSGGAGELFF. J is TRBJ2-2 and V is TRBV4-2; 11 bases map to TRBD2. The CDR3 has 15 residues. Trimming cost V 0 bases and J 6 bases; bases outside gene matches: 0. Germline V lookup: CDR1 LGHNA, CDR2 YNFKEQ.

DNA for the CDR3: TGTGCCACCTCCTTCGAGACAGCCTCCTACGAGCAGTACTTC. It encodes CATSFETASYEQYF. The chain employs TRBV19 and TRBJ2-7; maybe TRBD1 (5 bases). This CDR3 has 14 amino acids. V lost 10 bases and J lost 0, with 16 bases in between. Per the germline V gene, CDR1 is LNHDA and CDR2 is SQIVND (reference sequence).

CDR3 amino acids: CASHQRAGGTDTQYF. The CDR3 DNA reads TGTGCCAGTCACCAAAGGGCGGGAGGCACAGATACGCAGTATTTT. This chain joins TRBV19 and TRBJ2-3; TRBD2 agrees at 7 bases. The V and J ends lost 8 bases and 1 base, in that order; junction bases with no gene match: 9. Germline V gives CDR1 LNHDA, CDR2 SQIVND (reference sequence). The CDR3 loop spans 15 amino acids.

V is TRBV11-3 and J is TRBJ2-2; D is perhaps TRBD1 (5 bases). Germline CDR1 is SGHNT and CDR2 is YENEEA. Trimming took 0 bases from V and 6 from J, leaving 11 bases between them. The CDR3 has 15 amino acids. CDR3 protein: CASSLDSRGAGELFF. CDR3 bases: TGTGCCAGCAGCTTAGATAGTAGGGGTGCCGGGGAGCTGTTTTTT.

The chain recombines TRBV2 with TRBJ2-3; D gene uncertain. Germline loops: CDR1 SNHLY, CDR2 FYNNEI. The CDR3 has 14 amino acids. V lost 8 bases and J lost 4, with 16 bases in between. CDR3 loop: CASARPLGSDTQYF. CDR3 coding DNA: TGTGCCAGCGCCCGACCGCTAGGTTCAGATACGCAGTATTTT. Complete variable domain (other parts from reference TRBV2 and TRBJ2-3): EPEVTQTPSHQVTQMGQEVILRCVPISNHLYFYWYRQILGQKVEFLVSFYNNEISEKSEIFDDQFSVERPDGSNFTLKIRSTKLEDSAMYFCASARPLGSDTQYFGPGTRLTVL.

The CDR3 here is CASSMAGLTYEQYF. In DNA, the CDR3 is TGTGCCAGTAGTATGGCGGGACTAACCTACGAGCAGTACTTC. The V gene is TRBV19, the J gene TRBJ2-7; 7 nucleotides line up with TRBD2. The CDR3 is made up of 14 amino acids. J was trimmed by 2 bases and V by 3 bases; bases with no gene match: 4. Germline lookup yields CDR1 LNHDA and CDR2 SQIVND (reference sequence).

V and J are TRBV14 and TRBJ2-5, with D perhaps TRBD2 (6 bases). The CDR3 runs 15 residues. CDR1 SGHDN and CDR2 FVKESK come from the germline V gene. V gave up 4 bases and J gave up 4 bases, with 16 bases separating them. CDR3 sequence (DNA): TGTGCCAGCAGCCCGCGGATGGGGGGAAGAGAGACCCAGTACTTC. It yields the protein CASSPRMGGRETQYF.

The gene calls are TRBV19 and TRBJ2-3, with TRBD1 identical over 10 bases. The CDR3 spans 18 residues. With 5 bases clipped from V and 0 bases from J, the junction kept 11 bases outside the gene matches. Germline CDR1 is LNHDA and CDR2 is SQIVND (reference sequence). As DNA, the CDR3 is TGTGCCAGTAGTGGGGAGACAGGGGGCCATCCGAGCACAGATACGCAGTATTTT. Protein: CASSGETGGHPSTDTQYF.

The rearrangement uses TRBV27 and TRBJ2-7; D might be TRBD2 (6 bases). Per the germline V gene, CDR1 is MNHEY and CDR2 is SMNVEV (reference sequence). The CDR3 spans 17 residues. Deletions cut 5 bases from V and 2 bases from J, with 22 bases between. The CDR3 sequence: CASSPSFYSTGAYEQYF. CDR3 DNA: TGTGCCAGCAGTCCCTCATTCTACTCGACGGGAGCCTACGAGCAGTACTTC.

The chain couples TRBV10-3 to TRBJ1-6; the match to TRBD1 covers 11 bases. CDR3 length: 13 amino acids. CDR1 ENHRY and CDR2 SYGVKD come from the germline V gene. Trimming at V came to 6 bases and at J to 10 bases, leaving 2 bases not matched to a gene. The DNA for the CDR3 is TGTGCCATCAGGGGACAGGGGGAATCACCCCTCCACTTT. Translation: CAIRGQGESPLHF.

The chain joins TRBV15 to TRBJ2-7, with D tentatively TRBD1 (10 bases). Trimming removed 3 bases at V and 4 bases at J, with 28 bases between. In germline, CDR1 is LNHNV, CDR2 YYDKDF (reference sequence). CDR3 length equals 19 residues. CDR3 amino acids: CATSSVRDRGLAHRYEQYF. The CDR3 nucleotides are TGTGCCACCAGCAGCGTCCGGGACAGGGGACTAGCTCATCGATACGAGCAGTACTTC.

This rearrangement joins TRBV29-1 to TRBJ1-1; D not certain. Germline V gene sequence: CDR1 SQVTM, CDR2 ANQGSEA. There are 13 residues in the CDR3. V was pared by 3 bases and J by 1 base, with 9 bases between. The DNA for the CDR3 is TGCAGCGTTGAGGGCCTAAGGAACACTGAAGCTTTCTTT. The encoded protein is CSVEGLRNTEAFF. Full variable domain (missing parts from reference TRBV29-1 and TRBJ1-1): SAVISQKPSRDICQRGTSLTIQCQVDSQVTMMFWYRQQPGQSLTLIATANQGSEATYESGFVIDKFPISRPNLTFSTLTVSNMSPEDSSIYLCSVEGLRNTEAFFGQGTRLTVV.

The chain links TRBV6-2 or TRBV6-3 to TRBJ2-7; TRBD1 matches at 7 bases. Germline values: CDR1 MNHEY, CDR2 SVGEGT. CDR3 length equals 14 residues. V shed 7 bases and J 3 bases; nucleotides not matched to a gene: 9. For the CDR3, the DNA is TGTGCCAGCACCCCCCACAGGGGAAGCTACGAGCAGTACTTC. Encoded protein: CASTPHRGSYEQYF.

The CDR3 nucleotides read TGTGCCAGCAGTTCTAATAGCGGGGGGCGCTACGAGCAGTACTTC. Protein: CASSSNSGGRYEQYF. The V call is TRBV27, the J call TRBJ2-7, with 10 bases that match TRBD2. Germline CDR1 and CDR2: MNHEY and SMNVEV (reference sequence). CDR3 size: 15 residues. With V trimmed by 4 bases and J by 3 bases, 6 bases remained unmatched.

This clone was seen only once. This sequence joins TRBV7-3 and TRBJ1-1; unclear D gene. CDR1 is SGHTA and CDR2 is FQGTGA in the germline V gene. The CDR3 runs 13 residues. The V gene lost 4 bases and the J gene lost 1 base, with 7 bases spanning the gap. The CDR3 sequence is CASSWSGNTEAFF. CDR3 sequence (DNA): TGTGCCAGCAGCTGGTCAGGGAACACTGAAGCTTTCTTT.

V and J are TRBV5-1 and TRBJ1-1; a possible D gene is TRBD1 (6 bases). There are 13 residues in the CDR3. Germline assignment: CDR1 SGHRS and CDR2 YFSETQ. Trimming left V 4 bases short and J 1 base short, with 8 bases between. The CDR3, as DNA: TGCGCCAGCAGCAGACAGGAGAACACTGAAGCTTTCTTT. Amino acid sequence: CASSRQENTEAFF.

The chain recombines TRBV7-6 with TRBJ1-2; 8 bases align to TRBD1. This CDR3 contains 15 residues. The germline V gene encodes CDR1 SGHVS and CDR2 FNYEAQ. V shed 1 base and J 6 bases; nucleotides not matched to a gene: 7. CDR3 protein: CASSLEIQGAHGYTF. CDR3 DNA: TGTGCCAGCAGCTTAGAGATTCAGGGGGCTCATGGCTACACCTTC.

The chain is built from TRBV6-6 and TRBJ2-3; TRBD2 aligns across 7 bases. The V segment lost 5 bases and the J segment 1 base; nucleotides outside the gene matches: 9. Germline lookup yields CDR1 MNHNY and CDR2 SVGAGI (reference sequence). The CDR3 contains 16 residues. The CDR3 bases are TGTGCCAGCAGTCGAGCTGGACTAGTCGGCACAGATACGCAGTATTTT. It specifies CASSRAGLVGTDTQYF.

The V call is TRBV3-1 (or the pseudogene TRBV3-2), the J call TRBJ2-7; D is unclear. The CDR3 covers 14 residues. Germline V lookup: CDR1 LGHDT, CDR2 YNNKEL (reference sequence). V gave up 2 bases and J gave up 9 bases, with 17 bases separating them. CDR3 amino acids: CASSQFGSAPVQYF. In DNA, the CDR3 is TGTGCCAGCAGCCAATTCGGGTCAGCTCCTGTGCAGTACTTC.